A selection of T cell receptor beta chains follows, all from one sample in a study of blood T cell repertoires in COVID-19. Produced via immunoSEQ multiplex PCR; TCRdb's table is partial and in-frame only. The repertoire holds 150,000 or so clones, with approximately 86% as singletons. Sequencing input: peripheral blood. These TCRs come from a man in his late teens or twenties with acute or convalescent COVID-19. CDR3s include the opening cysteine and the closing phenylalanine or tryptophan. A D gene is named only where the DNA matches it firmly. Size tells how often a clone was seen (once, few, many) or the class of an expanded clone, and some rows leave it out.

CDR3nt | CDR3aa | j_gene | v_gene | d_gene | abundance
TGTGCCAGCAGCCGACAGGACGCGAACACCGGGGAGCTGTTTTTT | CASSRQDANTGELFF | TRBJ2-2 | TRBV3-1/TRBV3-2 | - | -
TGTGCTAGTGGTTTGCAACAGGGGCGTAAGGGGCCCCAGCATTTT | CASGLQQGRKGPQHF | TRBJ1-5 | TRBV12-5 | TRBD1 | -
TGTGCCAGCAGTTACTCGCGGGGGGATGAGTTCTTC | CASSYSRGDEFF | TRBJ2-1 | TRBV6-5 | TRBD2 | -
TGTGCCAGCAGCTTAGATCGGGCGGGCCGGAGGGTTACCGGGGAGCTGTTTTTT | CASSLDRAGRRVTGELFF | TRBJ2-2 | TRBV7-8 | - | -
TGCGCCAGCAGCCGACAGGACAGGGCCAAAAACATTCAGTACTTC | CASSRQDRAKNIQYF | TRBJ2-4 | TRBV4-1 | TRBD1 | -
TGCGCCAGCAGTGAGTCAGGGGACACTGAAGCTTTCTTT | CASSESGDTEAFF | TRBJ1-1 | TRBV10-2 | - | -
TGTGCCAGCAGCTCCGAAAAGTACAGTGAGAACACCGGGGAGCTGTTTTTT | CASSSEKYSENTGELFF | TRBJ2-2 | TRBV7-9 | - | -
TGTGCCAGCAGCGCTTTAGCGGGGGGGCAGAGCACAGATACGCAGTATTTT | CASSALAGGQSTDTQYF | TRBJ2-3 | TRBV7-6 | TRBD2 | many
TGTGCCAGCAGTTTCCGATCGGCAGGGGGAGAGACCCAGTACTTC | CASSFRSAGGETQYF | TRBJ2-5 | TRBV28 | TRBD1 | -
TGTGCCAGCAGCGAGGACAGGGTTTATACCGGGGAGCTGTTTTTT | CASSEDRVYTGELFF | TRBJ2-2 | TRBV7-9 | TRBD1 | -
TGCGCCAGCAGCTTGGGTCAGGGGATTACAGAGACCCAGTACTTC | CASSLGQGITETQYF | TRBJ2-5 | TRBV5-1 | - | -
TGTGCCTATGAAGCAGGGGGTGCTTATGGCTACACCTTC | CAYEAGGAYGYTF | TRBJ1-2 | TRBV30 | TRBD1 | -
TGTGCCAGCAGCCTGCCTACGGGGGATGAAAAACTGTTTTTT | CASSLPTGDEKLFF | TRBJ1-4 | TRBV28 | - | -
TGTGCCAGCTCACCCAACGACAGGGTCGGTGAAAAACTGTTTTTT | CASSPNDRVGEKLFF | TRBJ1-4 | TRBV18 | TRBD1 | -
TGTGCCTGGAGTGGACAGGGGATCGAGCAGTACTTC | CAWSGQGIEQYF | TRBJ2-7 | TRBV30 | TRBD1 | -
TGTGCCAGCAGTTACGAGGGGGCATTGGATACGCAGTATTTT | CASSYEGALDTQYF | TRBJ2-3 | TRBV6-5 | TRBD1 | -
TGTGCCAGCAGCCAAGGACAGGGGAACGGCGAGCAGTACTTC | CASSQGQGNGEQYF | TRBJ2-7 | TRBV5-4 | TRBD1 | few
TGTGCCAGCATCGCTAGCGGGGGGGCCTTAGATACGCAGTATTTT | CASIASGGALDTQYF | TRBJ2-3 | TRBV5-6 | TRBD2 | -
TGTGCTAGTGGTTTGGTAGCCGATGGACAGACTTATAGCAATCAGCCCCAGCATTTT | CASGLVADGQTYSNQPQHF | TRBJ1-5 | TRBV12-5 | - | -
TGTGCCAGTAGTAAGGGACAGGGATACAATGAGCAGTTCTTC | CASSKGQGYNEQFF | TRBJ2-1 | TRBV19 | TRBD1 | -
TGTGCCAGCAGCAGCCGACAGCACAATACGCAGTATTTT | CASSSRQHNTQYF | TRBJ2-3 | TRBV11-2 | - | -
TGTGCCAGCAGCTTGAGGGGGACCCCTAATGAAAAACTGTTTTTT | CASSLRGTPNEKLFF | TRBJ1-4 | TRBV5-5 | - | few
TGTGCCAGCAGCCCCGACAGGCAAGATACGCAGTATTTT | CASSPDRQDTQYF | TRBJ2-3 | TRBV6-5 | - | -
TGTGCCAGCAGCGTAGTGACAGGGGCTGGCACCGGGGAGCTGTTTTTT | CASSVVTGAGTGELFF | TRBJ2-2 | TRBV9 | TRBD1 | -
TGTGCCACCGAGCAAACAGGGGGCGTAATCCTCGGGGAGCTGTTTTTT | CATEQTGGVILGELFF | TRBJ2-2 | TRBV7-9 | TRBD1 | -
TGCGCCAGCAGCCAAGCCACAGGGGGAACTGAAGCTTTCTTT | CASSQATGGTEAFF | TRBJ1-1 | TRBV4-1 | TRBD1 | once
TGTGCCAGCAGCGCGGGGTCCACTAGCTCCTACAATGAGCAGTTCTTC | CASSAGSTSSYNEQFF | TRBJ2-1 | TRBV5-4 | - | -
TGTGCCAGCAGTGATAGCGGTTACGCCACAGATACGCAGTATTTT | CASSDSGYATDTQYF | TRBJ2-3 | TRBV6-1 | - | -
TGTGCCAGCAGTTTAGGAGGCACAGATACGCAGTATTTT | CASSLGGTDTQYF | TRBJ2-3 | TRBV27 | - | -
TGTGCCAGCAGACGAGACAGGGACAATCAGCCCCAGCATTTT | CASRRDRDNQPQHF | TRBJ1-5 | TRBV27 | TRBD1 | -
TGTGCCTGGAGTGTAGGCGGAAAGAGGGAAAAACTGTTTTTT | CAWSVGGKREKLFF | TRBJ1-4 | TRBV30 | - | -
TGCAGCGTTGAAGCCGGGTTGAATGAAAAACTGTTTTTT | CSVEAGLNEKLFF | TRBJ1-4 | TRBV29-1 | - | -
TGTGCCAGCAGCAAACCATTTGGCAGGGTGAGCAATCAGCCCCAGCATTTT | CASSKPFGRVSNQPQHF | TRBJ1-5 | TRBV21-1 | - | -
TGTGCCAGCAGCTTAGAAGCGTCCAGGGGAACCACAGATACGCAGTATTTT | CASSLEASRGTTDTQYF | TRBJ2-3 | TRBV7-3 | - | -
TGTGCCAGTAGTATGACAGGGATGGCCGAGCAGTACTTC | CASSMTGMAEQYF | TRBJ2-7 | TRBV19 | TRBD1 | -
TGTGCCAGCAGTAGCTTTAAAACCGGGGAGCTGTTTTTT | CASSSFKTGELFF | TRBJ2-2 | TRBV12-3/TRBV12-4 | - | -
TGTGCCAGCAAGGAGGGACTCACTGGAAACACCATATATTTT | CASKEGLTGNTIYF | TRBJ1-3 | TRBV6-5 | - | -
TGTGCCAGCAGTGATATGGGGAGCACCTACAATGAGCAGTTCTTC | CASSDMGSTYNEQFF | TRBJ2-1 | TRBV6-1 | - | -
TGTGCCAGCAGCTTAGGGACAGGGAGCGCGCAATTTGGAAACACCATATATTTT | CASSLGTGSAQFGNTIYF | TRBJ1-3 | TRBV5-8 | TRBD1 | -
TGTGCCTGGAGTTCCGGGGGGCCAGCAGACACTGAAGCTTTCTTT | CAWSSGGPADTEAFF | TRBJ1-1 | TRBV30 | - | -
TGCGCCAGCAGCCAATTTGGAGGAGGTCAGCCCCAGCATTTT | CASSQFGGGQPQHF | TRBJ1-5 | TRBV4-1 | - | -
TGTGCCTGCCTTCCAGATCCCTCTGGAAACACCATATATTTT | CACLPDPSGNTIYF | TRBJ1-3 | TRBV30 | - | -
TGTGCCAGTAGTATCGTCCTCGTATTGGCTAGCGGGGGGGCACGGAACACCGGGGAGCTGTTTTTT | CASSIVLVLASGGARNTGELFF | TRBJ2-2 | TRBV19 | TRBD2 | once
TGTGCCAGCAGCCAAGATGGGCCGGGACAGGGCATAGATACGCAGTATTTT | CASSQDGPGQGIDTQYF | TRBJ2-3 | TRBV4-2 | TRBD1 | few
TGTGCCAGCAGCCAAGAAGAACAGGCCGGGTACGAGCAGTACTTC | CASSQEEQAGYEQYF | TRBJ2-7 | TRBV4-2 | - | few
TGTGCCAGCAGCCCCCTCGCAGGGCCCACTGAAGCTTTCTTT | CASSPLAGPTEAFF | TRBJ1-1 | TRBV7-6 | - | -
TGTGCCTGGAGTGAAACAGGGGTGGCGTACGAGCAGTACTTC | CAWSETGVAYEQYF | TRBJ2-7 | TRBV30 | TRBD1 | -
TGTGCCAGCAGCCCGTATAGCGGGGGGATCTACAATGAGCAGTTCTTC | CASSPYSGGIYNEQFF | TRBJ2-1 | TRBV6-2/TRBV6-3 | TRBD2 | -
TGTGCCAGTAGCCCAGACAGGGGGCTAGAAAAACTGTTTTTT | CASSPDRGLEKLFF | TRBJ1-4 | TRBV19 | TRBD1 | -
TGTGCCAGTAGTATACAGGTGAACACTGAAGCTTTCTTT | CASSIQVNTEAFF | TRBJ1-1 | TRBV19 | - | -
TGTGCCAGCAGAAGCGGGACAGGGTCCGGGGAGCTGTTTTTT | CASRSGTGSGELFF | TRBJ2-2 | TRBV2 | TRBD1 | once
TGTGCCTGGAGTCCCGCACTACCTATCTCCTACAATGAGCAGTTCTTC | CAWSPALPISYNEQFF | TRBJ2-1 | TRBV30 | - | -
TGTGCCAGCAGCCCACAGGGGGCTCTCTCTGGAAACACCATATATTTT | CASSPQGALSGNTIYF | TRBJ1-3 | TRBV28 | TRBD1 | -